These 16 T cell receptor beta chains came from one sample sequenced in a study of T cells of healthy individuals. One entry per CDR3 protein, called by TCRdb with MiXCR from the 5' RACE reads. The profile covers around 98,000 distinct CDR3 sequences, with roughly a sixth appearing a single time and 6.2% taken by the ten largest. These receptors were taken from a human donor in good health.

This clonotype was counted many times. V is TRBV4-3 and J is TRBJ2-1; 9 bases agree with TRBD2. V lost 0 bases, J lost 15 bases, and 6 bases stayed unmatched. Germline CDR1 is LGHNA and CDR2 is YSLEER. The CDR3 has 13 residues. In nucleotides, the CDR3 is TGCGCCAGCAGCCAAGATCGGGGGACTAGCCGGTTCTTC. As protein: CASSQDRGTSRFF.

V gene TRBV15 combines with J gene TRBJ2-1; D not certain. The length of the CDR3 is 13 residues. V lost 4 bases, J lost 8 bases, and 12 bases lay in between. Germline CDR1 LNHNV, CDR2 YYDKDF (reference sequence). Here the CDR3 DNA reads TGTGCCACCAGCAACCACCCTCGTGATGAGCAGTTCTTC. Its protein is CATSNHPRDEQFF.

This clonotype was counted at least ten times. The chain joins TRBV3-1 to TRBJ2-3; TRBD1 matches 10 bases. Germline V gene lookup returns CDR1 LGHDT and CDR2 YNNKEL (reference sequence). Trimming took 4 bases from V and 3 from J; bases not matched to a gene: 1. The CDR3 is 14 amino acids. In DNA, the CDR3 is TGTGCCAGCAGCCGGGGACAGGGGACAGATACGCAGTATTTT. Protein: CASSRGQGTDTQYF.

The chain uses TRBV10-3 and TRBJ2-1; 9 bases map to TRBD1. The CDR3 totals 16 residues. Germline-derived CDR1 and CDR2 are ENHRY and SYGVKD. Germline trimming cut 6 bases from V and 8 bases from J; bases unmatched to any gene: 14. The CDR3 protein is CAISPGAGQGRDEQFF. Here the CDR3 DNA reads TGTGCCATCAGCCCCGGGGCGGGACAGGGTAGGGATGAGCAGTTCTTC.

This clonotype has ten or more counts. The gene calls are TRBV18 and TRBJ2-5; D not certain. The V gene's germline CDR1 is KGHSH and CDR2 LQKENI. This CDR3 is built from 13 residues. The V end was cut by 3 bases, the J end by 3 bases, with 8 bases between. Here the CDR3 DNA reads TGTGCCAGCTCACCGGGGATAAAAGAGACCCAGTACTTC. Residues: CASSPGIKETQYF.

V is TRBV20-1 and J is TRBJ2-7, with a possible D match to TRBD2 (5 bases). Germline-derived CDR1 and CDR2 are DFQATT and SNEGSKA (reference sequence). This CDR3 contains 15 residues. Trimming took 6 bases from V and 4 from J, leaving 22 bases between them. CDR3 residues: CSAGLVLARGYEQYF. The CDR3 bases are TGCAGTGCCGGATTAGTCCTGGCCCGGGGTTACGAGCAGTACTTC.

The chain recombines TRBV20-1 with TRBJ2-2; 11 bases line up with TRBD2. Germline V gene data show CDR1 as DFQATT and CDR2 as SNEGSKA (reference sequence). Trimming cost V 6 bases and J 2 bases; bases outside gene matches: 2. The CDR3 extends over 14 amino acids. CDR3 region: CSATSGGNTGELFF. The CDR3 DNA is TGCAGTGCAACTAGCGGGGGTAACACCGGGGAGCTGTTTTTT.

This clonotype has more than one count but fewer than ten. The chain is built from TRBV18 and TRBJ1-1; no firm D call. The V end lost 8 bases, the J end lost 7 bases, and 11 bases lay between the germline ends. In germline, CDR1 is KGHSH, CDR2 LQKENI. CDR3 length equals 11 residues. CDR3 bases: TGTGCCAGCCACGGAGTAGGTGAAGCTTTCTTT. It translates to CASHGVGEAFF. Supplemented by reference TRBV18 and TRBJ1-1, the full variable domain reads NAGVMQNPRHLVRRRGQEARLRCSPMKGHSHVYWYRQLPEEGLKFMVYLQKENIIDESGMPKERFSAEFPKEGPSILRIQQVVRGDSAAYFCASHGVGEAFFGQGTRLTVV.

The chain recombines TRBV29-1 with TRBJ2-7; 8 nucleotides match TRBD2. CDR1 is SQVTM and CDR2 is ANQGSEA in the germline V gene. The trim removed 5 bases at V and 3 bases at J, leaving 6 bases unmatched. CDR3 length equals 13 residues. The CDR3, as DNA: TGCAGCGTTCCGGGACTAGGACGCTACGAGCAGTACTTC. Its protein is CSVPGLGRYEQYF.

J is TRBJ2-1 and V is TRBV6-1; D is possibly TRBD1 or TRBD2 (5 bases each). Trimming took off 4 bases at V and 8 bases at J, with 15 bases between the two ends. In germline, CDR1 is MNHNS, CDR2 SASEGT. The CDR3 is made up of 14 amino acids. CDR3 in DNA: TGTGCCAGCAGTGGCCGGGACCACATCGATGAGCAGTTCTTC. Its protein product is CASSGRDHIDEQFF.

In its sample, this clonotype was seen many times. The chain links TRBV29-1 to TRBJ2-2; D tentatively fits TRBD1 or TRBD2 (7 bases each). This CDR3 has 13 residues. Germline V gene lookup returns CDR1 SQVTM and CDR2 ANQGSEA. V shed 7 bases and J shed 1 base, with 10 bases lying between them. The CDR3 is CSARGGNTGELFF. The CDR3 DNA reads TGCAGCGCCAGGGGGGGGAACACCGGGGAGCTGTTTTTT.

The V and J genes are TRBV7-2 and TRBJ1-6; the D gene is possibly TRBD1 (6 bases). V lost 3 bases to trimming and J lost 7 bases, with 19 bases between them. Germline V gene sequence: CDR1 SGHTA, CDR2 FQGNSA. There are 17 residues in the CDR3. Here the CDR3 reads CASSFGPSHRENSPLHF. The CDR3 DNA sequence: TGTGCCAGCAGCTTTGGACCCTCGCACAGGGAGAATTCACCCCTCCACTTT.

This clonotype occurred many times. This chain uses TRBV7-2 with TRBJ1-4; 8 bases agree with TRBD1. V was clipped by 4 bases and J by 7 bases; unmatched bases: 8. The CDR3 has 15 amino acids. The germline CDR1 and CDR2 sequences are SGHTA and FQGNSA. The CDR3 protein is CASSSSPGGVEKLFF. In DNA, the CDR3 is TGTGCCAGCAGCTCCTCTCCAGGGGGCGTTGAAAAACTGTTTTTT.

The chain links TRBV6-2 or TRBV6-3 to TRBJ2-2, with D maybe TRBD2 (6 bases). This CDR3 is 18 amino acids long. Germline CDR1 reads MNHEY; CDR2 reads SVGEGT. V shed 2 bases and J shed 0 bases, with 16 bases lying between them. The DNA of the CDR3 is TGTGCCAGCAGTTACACGGTGGTAGCGGAGGCGAACACCGGGGAGCTGTTTTTT. It encodes CASSYTVVAEANTGELFF.

This chain's CDR3 is CASSLTVYEQYF. The CDR3 DNA reads as TGTGCCAGCAGTTTGACAGTCTACGAGCAGTACTTC. The J gene is TRBJ2-7, the V gene TRBV28; TRBD1 is a possible D gene (5 bases). This CDR3 region has 12 residues. Trimming pared 3 bases from V and 3 bases from J, leaving 6 bases between. CDR1 and CDR2 from the germline V gene are MDHEN and SYDVKM. The complete variable domain, with remaining parts taken from reference TRBV28 and TRBJ2-7, reads DVKVTQSSRYLVKRTGEKVFLECVQDMDHENMFWYRQDPGLGLRLIYFSYDVKMKEKGDIPEGYSVSREKKERFSLILESASTNQTSMYLCASSLTVYEQYFGPGTRLTVT.

The CDR3 region has the DNA TGCAGTGCTAGAGAGGCCCAGGGGTACCCCCTAGCCAAAAACATTCAGTACTTC. This translates into CSAREAQGYPLAKNIQYF. The chain links TRBV20-1 to TRBJ2-4; D might be TRBD1 (6 bases). Germline CDR1 DFQATT, CDR2 SNEGSKA (reference sequence). This CDR3 contains 18 residues. V lost 0 bases to trimming and J lost 0 bases, with 18 bases between them.